This TCR beta chain was found in a study of cytomegalovirus exposure and HLA in healthy donors. This PCR relied on a set of 60 Vbeta primers and 13 Jbeta primers. Profiling relied on immunoSEQ multiplex PCR, and the TCRdb table lists in-frame clones only, not all of them. The profile shows about 150,000 clones, 81% of them singletons. This CDR3 has 14 amino acids. The V gene's germline CDR1 is SGHRS and CDR2 YFSETQ. V was cut by 1 base and J by 8 bases, with 15 bases left in between. In this sample, this clone turned up a few times. Sequenced: PBMCs. The chain is built from TRBV5-1 and TRBJ1-2; D perhaps matches TRBD1 (5 bases). The sequence came from a man aged 45-60 years in good health and CMV-seropositive. In DNA form, the CDR3 reads TGCGCCAGCAGCTTGTCGCAGGGATTTGGCGGCTACACCTTC. It is translated as CASSLSQGFGGYTF. Based on the CDR3 plus reference TRBV5-1 and TRBJ1-2, the full variable domain is KAGVTQTPRYLIKTRGQQVTLSCSPISGHRSVSWYQQTPGQGLQFLFEYFSETQRNKGNFPGRFSGRQFSNSRSEMNVSTLELGDSALYLCASSLSQGFGGYTFGSGTRLTVV.